Below are 25 T cell receptor beta chains sequenced from a single sample in a study of beta chain features in type 1 diabetes. The entirety of the isolated RNA underwent reverse transcription, so expressed TCRB transcripts were sequenced. Profiling relied on immunoSEQ multiplex PCR, and the TCRdb table lists in-frame clones only, not all of them. The sample lists a few hundred thousand clones, 14% occurring once. The sequenced sample was central memory CD4+ T cells from blood. Source of these receptors: a man younger than 45 in good health.

There are a few counts of this clone. The genes are TRBV5-1 and TRBJ1-1, with D uncertain. The length of the CDR3 is 14 residues. V was trimmed by 0 bases and J by 1 base, leaving 7 bases between them. The germline V gene encodes CDR1 SGHRS and CDR2 YFSETQ. The CDR3 bases are TGCGCCAGCAGCTTGGAGGCGTGGAACACTGAAGCTTTCTTT. Translation: CASSLEAWNTEAFF. The full variable domain, in which reference TRBV5-1 and TRBJ1-1 provide the parts outside the CDR3, is KAGVTQTPRYLIKTRGQQVTLSCSPISGHRSVSWYQQTPGQGLQFLFEYFSETQRNKGNFPGRFSGRQFSNSRSEMNVSTLELGDSALYLCASSLEAWNTEAFFGQGTRLTVV.

This chain joins TRBV27 and TRBJ1-6; 7 bases are shared with TRBD1. The V gene end was trimmed by 5 bases and the J gene end by 0 bases; junction bases not matched to a gene: 10. The CDR3 is 18 residues long. Germline V gene data show CDR1 as MNHEY and CDR2 as SMNVEV (reference sequence). The CDR3 region has the DNA TGTGCCAGCAGTAACAGGGGAGGCCGGGGCTCCTATAATTCACCCCTCCACTTT. Its translation: CASSNRGGRGSYNSPLHF.

The chain uses TRBV5-1 and TRBJ2-2, with 8 bases matching TRBD2. Germline loops: CDR1 SGHRS, CDR2 YFSETQ. CDR3 size: 17 residues. Germline trimming cut 0 bases from V and 3 bases from J; bases unmatched to any gene: 7. CDR3 amino acids: CASSLAGGRTDTGELFF. The CDR3 nucleotides are TGCGCCAGCAGCTTGGCGGGCGGGAGGACCGACACCGGGGAGCTGTTTTTT.

The count of this clone is one. The V and J genes are TRBV6-1 and TRBJ2-5; D may be TRBD2 (6 bases). The CDR3 totals 12 residues. CDR1 and CDR2 from the germline V gene are MNHNS and SASEGT. The V end was cut by 4 bases, the J end by 11 bases, with 14 bases between. The CDR3 DNA sequence: TGTGCCAGCAGTGTGTTATCGGGGGAGCAGTACTTC. Translated, it gives CASSVLSGEQYF.

This chain connects TRBV11-2 to TRBJ2-6, with 7 positions matching TRBD1. The ends lost 4 bases at V and 0 bases at J; junction bases unmatched: 12. CDR3 size: 19 residues. Germline CDR1 is SGHAT and CDR2 is FQNNGV. The chain's CDR3 is CASSWGIGTASSGANVLTF. For the CDR3, the DNA is TGTGCCAGCAGCTGGGGGATCGGGACAGCGTCCTCTGGGGCCAACGTCCTGACTTTC. Using reference TRBV11-2 and TRBJ2-6 for the parts outside the CDR3, the full variable domain is EAGVAQSPRYKIIEKRQSVAFWCNPISGHATLYWYQQILGQGPKLLIQFQNNGVVDDSQLPKDRFSAERLKGVDSTLKIQPAKLEDSAVYLCASSWGIGTASSGANVLTFGAGSRLTVL.

This clone was seen a few times. DNA for the CDR3: TGTGCCAGCAGCTTGGCCCGGACAGCGAACACTGAAGCTTTCTTT. This gives the protein CASSLARTANTEAFF. The chain recombines TRBV5-4 with TRBJ1-1; D might be TRBD1 (6 bases). V lost 0 bases and J lost 1, with 10 bases in between. The CDR3 sequence is 15 residues long. The germline V gene has CDR1 SGHNT and CDR2 YYREEE (reference sequence). The full variable domain, its missing parts supplied by reference TRBV5-4 and TRBJ1-1, is ETGVTQSPTHLIKTRGQQVTLRCSSQSGHNTVSWYQQALGQGPQFIFQYYREEENGRGNFPPRFSGLQFPNYSSELNVNALELDDSALYLCASSLARTANTEAFFGQGTRLTVV.

This clone was observed a few times. This sequence joins TRBV4-1 and TRBJ2-6; TRBD2 agrees at 14 bases. V was pared by 6 bases and J by 0 bases, with 13 bases of the junction left unmatched. CDR1 and CDR2 (germline): MGHRA, YSYEKL. CDR3 size: 21 residues. The CDR3 sequence: CASRQPGLAGEHSSGANVLTF. CDR3 in DNA: TGCGCCAGCAGGCAACCGGGACTAGCGGGGGAGCACAGCTCTGGGGCCAACGTCCTGACTTTC.

This chain connects TRBV7-8 to TRBJ1-2; 7 bases agree with TRBD1. J lost 1 base, V lost 5 bases, and 19 bases had no gene match. CDR1 is SGHVS and CDR2 is FQNEAQ in the germline V gene. The CDR3 spans 19 residues. The CDR3 DNA reads TGTGCCAGCAGCCCTTATAGGTTACAGGGGCCCGGTGTTAACTATGGCTACACCTTC. Translated: CASSPYRLQGPGVNYGYTF.

The CDR3 loop is CASSIKGATYGYTF. CDR3 sequence (DNA): TGTGCCAGTAGTATAAAGGGGGCCACTTATGGCTACACCTTC. This chain joins TRBV19 and TRBJ1-2, with TRBD1 matching 7 bases. Trimming at V came to 2 bases and at J to 5 bases, leaving 5 bases not matched to a gene. The CDR3 loop spans 14 amino acids. The germline V gene encodes CDR1 LNHDA and CDR2 SQIVND (reference sequence).

This clone is classed as medium-sized (0.01 to 0.1%). The same CDR3 is also encoded by other DNA sequences in this sample. The V and J genes are TRBV18 and TRBJ2-7, with D possibly TRBD1 on 5 matching bases. Germline lookup yields CDR1 KGHSH and CDR2 LQKENI. CDR3 length equals 12 residues. Trimming pared 2 bases from V and 3 bases from J, leaving 5 bases between. Here the CDR3 DNA reads TGTGCCAGCTCACCAGACAGCTACGAGCAGTACTTC. It translates to CASSPDSYEQYF.

This clone was seen more than once but under ten times. The V gene is TRBV4-3, the J gene TRBJ1-6, with 7 bases identical to TRBD1. The CDR3 has 16 amino acids. Looked up from germline, CDR1 is LGHNA and CDR2 is YSLEER. The V gene end was trimmed by 1 base and the J gene end by 14 bases; junction bases not matched to a gene: 14. The CDR3 region is CASSQGLTGSERALHF. The CDR3 DNA is TGCGCCAGCAGCCAAGGTTTGACAGGGTCGGAGAGAGCCCTCCACTTT.

The J gene is TRBJ1-5, the V gene TRBV6-1; weak D call: TRBD1 (5 bases). The V end lost 7 bases, the J end lost 4 bases, and 8 bases lay between the germline ends. Germline CDR1 MNHNS, CDR2 SASEGT. This CDR3 contains 12 residues. The chain's CDR3 is CASTRANQPQHF. The CDR3 DNA sequence: TGTGCCAGCACCAGGGCTAATCAGCCCCAGCATTTT.

The chain recombines TRBV5-6 with TRBJ2-7; D call uncertain. The V end was cut by 3 bases, the J end by 1 base, with 11 bases between. The CDR3 is 14 amino acids. CDR1 is SGHDT, CDR2 YYEEEE, per germline. CDR3: CASSWAAVSYEQYF. The CDR3 DNA reads as TGTGCCAGCAGCTGGGCCGCCGTGTCCTACGAGCAGTACTTC.

This clone was counted only a few times. Other DNA sequences within the sample encode an identical CDR3. The chain links TRBV5-4 to TRBJ2-1; 8 bases align to TRBD2. With V trimmed by 2 bases and J by 4 bases, 5 bases remained unmatched. The CDR3 length is 15 residues. From germline, CDR1 is SGHNT and CDR2 YYREEE (reference sequence). CDR3 region: CASSLSLAGYNEQFF. Here the CDR3 DNA reads TGTGCCAGCAGCTTATCGCTAGCGGGTTACAATGAGCAGTTCTTC. The entire variable domain, with the rest obtained from reference TRBV5-4 and TRBJ2-1, is as follows: ETGVTQSPTHLIKTRGQQVTLRCSSQSGHNTVSWYQQALGQGPQFIFQYYREEENGRGNFPPRFSGLQFPNYSSELNVNALELDDSALYLCASSLSLAGYNEQFFGPGTRLTVL.

This clone was detected only a few times. J is TRBJ2-4 and V is TRBV19, with D maybe TRBD1 (6 bases). Germline lookup yields CDR1 LNHDA and CDR2 SQIVND (reference sequence). V lost 1 base to trimming and J lost 0 bases, with 10 bases between them. This CDR3 has 16 amino acids. The CDR3 spells CASSIGQGPAKNIQYF. The CDR3 coding sequence is TGTGCCAGTAGTATAGGCCAGGGGCCAGCCAAAAACATTCAGTACTTC.

The chain couples TRBV5-1 to TRBJ1-2, with D perhaps TRBD1 (6 bases). The germline V gene encodes CDR1 SGHRS and CDR2 YFSETQ. V gave up 4 bases and J gave up 3 bases, with 16 bases separating them. CDR3 length: 15 amino acids. The CDR3 sequence is CASSETGESYYGYTF. In nucleotides, the CDR3 is TGCGCCAGCAGCGAGACAGGAGAATCCTACTATGGCTACACCTTC.

This clone was seen a handful of times. The gene calls are TRBV7-2 and TRBJ2-1, with TRBD2 matching 10 bases. The CDR3 runs to 14 residues. CDR1 is SGHTA, CDR2 FQGNSA, per germline. The V segment lost 7 bases and the J segment 10 bases; nucleotides outside the gene matches: 10. Here the CDR3 DNA reads TGTGCCAGCAAAGCACTAGCGGGGCTGCAGGAGCAGTTCTTC. The encoded protein is CASKALAGLQEQFF.

The table lists this clone with a few counts. The CDR3 is CASRKRERQDTQYF. The CDR3 DNA follows: TGTGCCAGCCGCAAGCGGGAGAGGCAAGATACGCAGTATTTT. J is TRBJ2-3 and V is TRBV27; 8 bases match TRBD2. Germline V gene lookup returns CDR1 MNHEY and CDR2 SMNVEV (reference sequence). With 8 bases clipped from V and 5 bases from J, the junction kept 9 bases outside the gene matches. The CDR3 runs 14 residues.

There are many counts of this clone. The CDR3 loop reads CASSSPPGGRVNSPLHF. The CDR3 coding sequence is TGTGCCAGCAGCTCACCCCCCGGGGGCAGGGTTAATTCACCCCTCCACTTT. The V and J genes are TRBV7-2 and TRBJ1-6; the D gene is possibly TRBD1 (6 bases). Between the trimmed V and J ends, which lost 4 bases and 6 bases, there was a span of 19 bases. CDR3 size: 17 residues. Germline V lookup: CDR1 SGHTA, CDR2 FQGNSA. Variable domain in full (rest from reference TRBV7-2 and TRBJ1-6): GAGVSQSPSNKVTEKGKDVELRCDPISGHTALYWYRQSLGQGLEFLIYFQGNSAPDKSGLPSDRFSAERTGGSVSTLTIQRTQQEDSAVYLCASSSPPGGRVNSPLHFGNGTRLTVT.

The table lists this clone with a few counts. The rearrangement links TRBV4-3 to TRBJ2-3, with D possibly being TRBD2 (6 bases). V shed 0 bases and J shed 2 bases, with 12 bases lying between them. CDR1 is LGHNA and CDR2 is YSLEER in the germline V gene. This CDR3 has 16 residues. This CDR3 is CASSQDHSGLTDTQYF. CDR3 DNA sequence: TGCGCCAGCAGCCAAGACCATAGCGGTCTCACAGATACGCAGTATTTT.

This clone was observed a few times. This chain uses TRBV11-3 with TRBJ2-1, with D perhaps given as TRBD1 or TRBD2 (5 bases each). V was clipped by 1 base and J by 6 bases, with 10 bases between them. Germline lookup yields CDR1 SGHNT and CDR2 YENEEA. The CDR3 has 14 residues. The CDR3, as DNA: TGTGCCAGCAGCTTAGGTGCAGGGAGCAATGAGCAGTTCTTC. Its protein is CASSLGAGSNEQFF.

This clone appeared a few times. The chain uses TRBV18 and TRBJ1-2, with D perhaps matching TRBD1 (6 bases). Germline values: CDR1 KGHSH, CDR2 LQKENI. The V end lost 4 bases, the J end lost 6 bases, and 12 bases lay between the germline ends. The CDR3 consists of 13 residues. The chain's CDR3 is CASSQQGNDGYTF. The CDR3 DNA follows: TGTGCCAGCTCACAACAGGGTAATGATGGCTACACCTTC.

In its sample, this clone was seen many times. V usage is TRBV13 and J usage is TRBJ2-1; D gene uncertain. This CDR3 is built from 15 residues. V lost 0 bases and J lost 4, with 10 bases in between. CDR1 PRHDT and CDR2 FYEKMQ come from the germline V gene (reference sequence). This CDR3 reads CASSLGPAGYNEQFF. The CDR3, as DNA: TGTGCCAGCAGCTTAGGGCCAGCCGGGTACAATGAGCAGTTCTTC. The entire variable domain, with the rest obtained from reference TRBV13 and TRBJ2-1, is as follows: AAGVIQSPRHLIKEKRETATLKCYPIPRHDTVYWYQQGPGQDPQFLISFYEKMQSDKGSIPDRFSAQQFSDYHSELNMSSLELGDSALYFCASSLGPAGYNEQFFGPGTRLTVL.

The chain combines TRBV11-2 with TRBJ2-4; D is unresolved. This CDR3 comprises 15 residues. With 5 bases removed from V and 2 bases from J, the gap between germline ends came to 13 bases. The germline CDR1 and CDR2 sequences are SGHAT and FQNNGV. This CDR3 is CASSLWSVSKNIQYF. The CDR3 DNA reads as TGTGCCAGCAGCCTTTGGTCGGTATCCAAAAACATTCAGTACTTC.

This chain joins TRBV4-1 and TRBJ2-1, with no clear D. The CDR3 length is 16 residues. CDR1 MGHRA and CDR2 YSYEKL come from the germline V gene. The V end lost 2 bases, the J end lost 5 bases, and 16 bases lay between the germline ends. The CDR3, as DNA: TGCGCCAGCAGCCAACAAAATAGCCGGGTAGACAATGAGCAGTTCTTC. Translated: CASSQQNSRVDNEQFF.